This TCR beta chain originates from a study of patients and donors after allogeneic stem cell transplantation. V was pared by 5 bases and J by 6 bases, with 20 bases between. CDR1 is GTSNPN, CDR2 SVGIG, per germline (reference sequence). This CDR3 comprises 14 residues. TCRdb analysed the RT-PCR reads with MiXCR anew, one entry per CDR3 protein. The table lists some 960,000 distinct CDR3 sequences, more than 15% of them singletons. This clonotype has more than one count but fewer than ten. Input material: blood, either unsorted or a sorted T cell fraction (not recorded which). This TCR derives from a human donor who was either an allogeneic HSCT recipient or a stem cell or donor lymphocyte infusion donor (not recorded which). It is not recorded whose cells these are; they may come from a transplant donor. V is TRBV30 and J is TRBJ2-7; D gene ambiguous. In DNA form, the CDR3 reads TGTGCCTGGGGGCGGTTGGGGATTGACCCCGAGCAGTACTTC. It codes for CAWGRLGIDPEQYF.